The T cell receptor (beta chain) under discussion was sequenced for a study of blood T cell repertoires in COVID-19. Whole-study context: The cDNA or gDNA used as material had been derived from T cells, B-cell-depleted T cells, or PBMCs.

This CDR3 spans 13 amino acids. The germline CDR1 and CDR2 sequences are SGHTA and FQGTGA. The germline V and J ends were trimmed by 2 bases and 5 bases, with 7 bases remaining between them. The protocol was immunoSEQ multiplex PCR, while the TCRdb copy is restricted to in-frame clones and leaves out a portion. Among more than 200,000 clones listed, about nine tenths were seen once. V usage is TRBV7-3 and J usage is TRBJ2-1, with D tentatively TRBD1 (5 bases). This TCR was sampled from a man aged 30-40 years in a cohort exposed to, infected with or recovered from COVID-19 (not recorded which). The sample comprised PBMCs or T cells enriched from blood (not recorded which). The CDR3 loop is CASSLRQHNEQFF. The CDR3 nucleotides read TGTGCCAGCAGCTTACGACAGCACAATGAGCAGTTCTTC.